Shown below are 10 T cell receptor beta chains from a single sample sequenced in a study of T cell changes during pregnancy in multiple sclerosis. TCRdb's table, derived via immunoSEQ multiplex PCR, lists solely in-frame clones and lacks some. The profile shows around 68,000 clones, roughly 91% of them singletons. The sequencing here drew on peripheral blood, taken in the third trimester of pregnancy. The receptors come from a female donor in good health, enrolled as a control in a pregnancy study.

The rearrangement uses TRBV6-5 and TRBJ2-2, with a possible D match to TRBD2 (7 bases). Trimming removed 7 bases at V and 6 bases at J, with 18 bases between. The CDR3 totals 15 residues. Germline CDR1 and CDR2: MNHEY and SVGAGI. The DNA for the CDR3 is TGTGCCAGCAAAGAGGGGGGGGCGAGCTCCGGGGAGCTGTTTTTT. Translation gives CASKEGGASSGELFF.

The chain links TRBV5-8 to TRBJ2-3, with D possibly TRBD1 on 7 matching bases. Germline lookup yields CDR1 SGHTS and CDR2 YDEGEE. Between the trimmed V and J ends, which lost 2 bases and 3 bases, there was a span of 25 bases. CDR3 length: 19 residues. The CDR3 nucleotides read TGTGCCAGCAGCTTAGGAGGGACAGTTGGCAGGGCGTCGACAGATACGCAGTATTTT. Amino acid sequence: CASSLGGTVGRASTDTQYF.

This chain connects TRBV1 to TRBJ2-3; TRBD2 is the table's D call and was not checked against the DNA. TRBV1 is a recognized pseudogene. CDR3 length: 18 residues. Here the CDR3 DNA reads TGCACCAGCAGCCCGACTAGCGGGGGGGCGGGAAGCACAGATACGCAGTATTTT. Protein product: CTSSPTSGGAGSTDTQYF.

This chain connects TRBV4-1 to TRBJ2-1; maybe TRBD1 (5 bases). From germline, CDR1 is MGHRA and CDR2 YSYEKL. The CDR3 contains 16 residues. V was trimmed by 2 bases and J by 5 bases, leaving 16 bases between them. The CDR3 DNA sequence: TGCGCCAGCAGCCAAATTATATCAGGGTACAACAATGAGCAGTTCTTC. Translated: CASSQIISGYNNEQFF.

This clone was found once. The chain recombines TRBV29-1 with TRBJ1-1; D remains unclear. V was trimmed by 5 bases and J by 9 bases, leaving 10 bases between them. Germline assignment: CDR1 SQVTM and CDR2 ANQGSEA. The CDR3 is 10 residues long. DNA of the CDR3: TGCAGCGTTTATATGACTCAAGCTTTCTTT. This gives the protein CSVYMTQAFF.

CDR3 DNA: TGTGCCAGCAGCTTAGACAGGTTCTACGAGCAGTACTTC. It translates to CASSLDRFYEQYF. The chain links TRBV7-2 to TRBJ2-7, with D possibly TRBD1 on 5 matching bases. The CDR3 extends over 13 amino acids. Germline V gives CDR1 SGHTA, CDR2 FQGNSA. The ends were cut back, 1 base at V and 3 bases at J, with 7 bases in the middle.

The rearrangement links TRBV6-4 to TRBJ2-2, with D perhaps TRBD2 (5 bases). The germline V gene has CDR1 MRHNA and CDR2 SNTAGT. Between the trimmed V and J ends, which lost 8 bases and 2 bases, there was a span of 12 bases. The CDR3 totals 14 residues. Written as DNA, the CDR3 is TGTGCCAGCCAGAGCGGTCCAAACACCGGGGAGCTGTTTTTT. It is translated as CASQSGPNTGELFF.

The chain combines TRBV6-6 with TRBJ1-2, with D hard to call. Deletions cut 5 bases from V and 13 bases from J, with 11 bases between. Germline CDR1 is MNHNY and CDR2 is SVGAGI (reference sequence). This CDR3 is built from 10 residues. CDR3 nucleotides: TGTGCCAGCAGTCTCCGGGAGCTCACCTTC. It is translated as CASSLRELTF.

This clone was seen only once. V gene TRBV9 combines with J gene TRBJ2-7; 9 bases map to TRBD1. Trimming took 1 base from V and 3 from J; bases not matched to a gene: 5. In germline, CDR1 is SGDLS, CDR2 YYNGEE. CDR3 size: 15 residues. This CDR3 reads CASSVNPGQGYEQYF. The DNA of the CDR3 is TGTGCCAGCAGCGTAAATCCGGGACAGGGCTACGAGCAGTACTTC.

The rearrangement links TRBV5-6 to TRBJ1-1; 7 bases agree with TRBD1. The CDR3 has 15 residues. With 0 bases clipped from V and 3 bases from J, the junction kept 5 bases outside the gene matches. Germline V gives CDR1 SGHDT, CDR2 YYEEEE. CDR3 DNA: TGTGCCAGCAGCTTGGTTCAGGGGGACTACACTGAAGCTTTCTTT. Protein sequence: CASSLVQGDYTEAFF.